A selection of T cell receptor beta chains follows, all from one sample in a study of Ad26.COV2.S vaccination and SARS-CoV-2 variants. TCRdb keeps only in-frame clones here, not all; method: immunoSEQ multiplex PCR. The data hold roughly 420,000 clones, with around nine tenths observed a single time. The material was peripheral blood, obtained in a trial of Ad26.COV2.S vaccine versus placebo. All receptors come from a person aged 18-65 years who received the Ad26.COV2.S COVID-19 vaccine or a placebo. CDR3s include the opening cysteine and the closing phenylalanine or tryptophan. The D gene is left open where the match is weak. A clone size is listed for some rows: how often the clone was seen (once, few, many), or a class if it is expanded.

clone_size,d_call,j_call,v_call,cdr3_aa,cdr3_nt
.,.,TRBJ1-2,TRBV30,CAWSPTWTGYTF,TGTGCCTGGAGTCCCACGTGGACCGGCTACACCTTC
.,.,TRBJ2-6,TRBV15,CATSRVGGSGANVLTF,TGTGCCACCAGCAGAGTTGGGGGTTCTGGGGCCAACGTCCTGACTTTC
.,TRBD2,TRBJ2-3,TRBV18,CASSPQSGGGRDTQYF,TGTGCCAGCTCACCCCAGAGCGGGGGGGGCAGGGATACGCAGTATTTT
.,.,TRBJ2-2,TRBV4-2,CASSQGWGSGELFF,TGTGCCAGCAGCCAAGGTTGGGGTTCCGGGGAGCTGTTTTTT
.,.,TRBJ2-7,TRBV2,CASSEGRGMSYEQYF,TGTGCCAGCAGTGAGGGCCGGGGGATGAGCTACGAGCAGTACTTC
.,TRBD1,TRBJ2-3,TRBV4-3,CASSRTTGLSTDTQYF,TGCGCCAGCAGCCGGACGACAGGGCTTTCCACAGATACGCAGTATTTT
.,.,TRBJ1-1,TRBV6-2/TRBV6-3,CASSYYGVNTEAFF,TGTGCCAGCAGTTACTATGGGGTGAACACTGAAGCTTTCTTT
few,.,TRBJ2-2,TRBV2,CASSVGSANTGELFF,TGTGCCAGCAGTGTAGGGTCCGCGAACACCGGGGAGCTGTTTTTT
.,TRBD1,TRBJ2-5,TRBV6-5,CASSSLGGEETQYF,TGTGCCAGCAGTTCCTTAGGGGGCGAAGAGACCCAGTACTTC
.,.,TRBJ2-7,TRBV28,CASSRQQGRNEQYF,TGTGCCAGCAGTCGCCAACAGGGCAGGAACGAGCAGTACTTC
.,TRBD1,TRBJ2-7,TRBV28,CATRQGAVEQYF,TGTGCCACCAGACAGGGGGCCGTCGAGCAGTACTTC
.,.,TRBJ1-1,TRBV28,CASIVRGAEAFF,TGTGCCAGCATCGTAAGGGGCGCTGAAGCTTTCTTT
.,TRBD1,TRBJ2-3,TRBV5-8,CASSLGTGQGDTQYF,TGTGCCAGCAGCTTGGGGACAGGACAAGGAGATACGCAGTATTTT
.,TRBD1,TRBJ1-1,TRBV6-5,CASSKAGGYSAEAFF,TGTGCCAGCAGCAAAGCAGGGGGCTACTCCGCTGAAGCTTTCTTT
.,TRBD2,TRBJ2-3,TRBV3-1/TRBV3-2,CASSQQGGLATDTQYF,TGTGCCAGCAGCCAGCAGGGAGGACTAGCAACAGATACGCAGTATTTT
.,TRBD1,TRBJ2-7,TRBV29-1,CSVVGGLSSYEQYF,TGCAGCGTTGTAGGGGGCCTGAGCTCCTACGAGCAGTACTTC
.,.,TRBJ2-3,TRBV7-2,CASSGANDNTDTQYF,TGTGCCAGCAGCGGAGCGAATGATAACACAGATACGCAGTATTTT
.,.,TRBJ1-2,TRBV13,CASSLERGALGYTF,TGTGCCAGCAGCTTAGAAAGGGGGGCCCTTGGCTACACCTTC
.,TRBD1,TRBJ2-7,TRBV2,CASRGQGTPYEQYF,TGTGCCAGCAGGGGACAGGGAACCCCCTACGAGCAGTACTTC
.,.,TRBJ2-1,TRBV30,CAWSLDRSEQFF,TGTGCCTGGAGCCTCGACAGGAGTGAGCAGTTCTTC
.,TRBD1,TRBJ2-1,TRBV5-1,CASSSPGQGLNEQFF,TGCGCCAGCAGCTCACCGGGACAGGGTTTGAATGAGCAGTTCTTC
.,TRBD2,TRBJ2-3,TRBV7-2,CASSLKSGGGWGDTQYF,TGTGCCAGCAGCTTAAAGTCCGGGGGGGGCTGGGGAGATACGCAGTATTTT
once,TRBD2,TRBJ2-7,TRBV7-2,CASSLTSGGEQYF,TGTGCCAGCAGCTTGACTAGCGGGGGGGAGCAGTACTTC
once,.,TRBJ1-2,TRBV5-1,CASSLAGGGSGYTF,TGCGCCAGCAGCTTGGCAGGAGGAGGGAGTGGCTACACCTTC
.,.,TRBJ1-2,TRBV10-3,CAISAGVGDGYTF,TGTGCCATCAGCGCAGGGGTCGGGGATGGCTACACCTTC
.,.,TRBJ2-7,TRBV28,CASIGGVEQYF,TGTGCCAGCATAGGGGGAGTCGAGCAGTACTTC
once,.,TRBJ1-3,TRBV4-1,CASSPSRAGGWSRNTIYF,TGCGCCAGCAGCCCTAGTCGGGCGGGTGGGTGGTCCAGAAACACCATATATTTT
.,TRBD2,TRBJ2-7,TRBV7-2,CASSWAAGGYEQYF,TGTGCCAGCAGCTGGGCGGCGGGGGGATACGAGCAGTACTTC
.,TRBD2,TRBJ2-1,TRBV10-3,CAVAGESSYNEQFF,TGTGCCGTCGCGGGGGAAAGCTCCTACAATGAGCAGTTCTTC
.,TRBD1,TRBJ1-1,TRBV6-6,CASTTGVIPEAFF,TGTGCCAGCACTACAGGGGTAATTCCTGAAGCTTTCTTT
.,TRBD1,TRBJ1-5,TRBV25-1,CASPSLLGRGLNQPQHF,TGTGCCAGCCCCTCTCTTCTGGGCAGGGGGCTAAATCAGCCCCAGCATTTT
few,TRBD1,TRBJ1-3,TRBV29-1,CSAGTGAGNTIYF,TGCAGCGCTGGGACAGGGGCTGGAAACACCATATATTTT
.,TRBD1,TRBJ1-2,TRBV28,CASSSQDRVENYGYTF,TGTGCCAGCAGTTCCCAGGACAGGGTAGAAAACTATGGCTACACCTTC
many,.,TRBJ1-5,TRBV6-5,CASILTPVSNQPQHF,TGTGCCAGCATCCTCACACCCGTTAGCAATCAGCCCCAGCATTTT
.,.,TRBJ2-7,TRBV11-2,CASSLDMDPSYEQYF,TGTGCCAGCAGCTTAGATATGGACCCCTCCTACGAGCAGTACTTC
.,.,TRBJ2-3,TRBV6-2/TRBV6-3,CASSYSRIAGGTDTQYF,TGTGCCAGCAGTTACTCCAGAATCGCTGGGGGCACAGATACGCAGTATTTT
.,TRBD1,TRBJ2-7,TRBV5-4,CASSSWTGGFYEQYF,TGTGCCAGCAGCTCTTGGACAGGGGGCTTTTACGAGCAGTACTTC
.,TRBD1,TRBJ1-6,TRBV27,CASSFSTQGASNSPLHF,TGTGCCAGCAGTTTTTCTACCCAGGGGGCAAGTAATTCACCCCTCCACTTT
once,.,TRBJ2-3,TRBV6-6,CASSLRATADTQYF,TGTGCCAGCAGCCTCCGTGCGACAGCAGATACGCAGTATTTT
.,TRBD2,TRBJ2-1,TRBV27,CASSLKFGTSASSYNEQFF,TGTGCCAGCAGTTTAAAATTTGGGACTAGCGCTAGCTCCTACAATGAGCAGTTCTTC
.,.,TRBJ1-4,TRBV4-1,CASSQEQSTNEKLFF,TGCGCCAGCAGCCAAGAACAATCAACTAATGAAAAACTGTTTTTT
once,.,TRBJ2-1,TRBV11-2,CASSRQPSSNEQFF,TGTGCCAGCAGCCGTCAACCTAGTTCCAATGAGCAGTTCTTC
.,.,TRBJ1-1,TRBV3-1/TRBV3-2,CASSQLQSDTEAFF,TGTGCCAGCAGCCAACTCCAATCGGACACTGAAGCTTTCTTT
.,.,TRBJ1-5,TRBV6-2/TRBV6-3,CASSPPGPYSNQPQHF,TGTGCCAGCAGTCCCCCAGGGCCCTATAGCAATCAGCCCCAGCATTTT
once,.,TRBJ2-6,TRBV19,CASSIAKGKTGANVLTF,TGTGCCAGTAGTATAGCTAAGGGGAAGACTGGGGCCAACGTCCTGACTTTC